This paragraph covers one T cell receptor beta chain sequence. The antigen is not known. Investigators extracted total RNA from whole blood and did not sort T cells. This record belongs to a study of monozygotic twins with inflammatory bowel disease. Study findings and constraints: Clonotypes shared with others were fewer in IBD patients than in healthy twins, especially with disease activity.

UMIs that had a 6-nucleotide sample barcode were put in using template switching. Two nested PCRs, of roughly 15 and 9 cycles, processed TCRalpha and TCRbeta cDNA. TCRdb reworked the 5' RACE reads into one entry per CDR3 protein, no DNA. The sample has some 400,000 distinct CDR3 sequences, and its top ten clones hold about 2.3%. The length of the CDR3 is 13 residues. Per the germline V gene, CDR1 is SEHNR and CDR2 is FQNEAQ (reference sequence). This rearrangement joins TRBV7-9 to TRBJ2-3. The TCR was taken from a human donor with ulcerative colitis or Crohn's disease, or a healthy co-twin of an affected twin (not recorded which). Specimen: blood. The CDR3 loop reads CASNLGGTDTQYF.